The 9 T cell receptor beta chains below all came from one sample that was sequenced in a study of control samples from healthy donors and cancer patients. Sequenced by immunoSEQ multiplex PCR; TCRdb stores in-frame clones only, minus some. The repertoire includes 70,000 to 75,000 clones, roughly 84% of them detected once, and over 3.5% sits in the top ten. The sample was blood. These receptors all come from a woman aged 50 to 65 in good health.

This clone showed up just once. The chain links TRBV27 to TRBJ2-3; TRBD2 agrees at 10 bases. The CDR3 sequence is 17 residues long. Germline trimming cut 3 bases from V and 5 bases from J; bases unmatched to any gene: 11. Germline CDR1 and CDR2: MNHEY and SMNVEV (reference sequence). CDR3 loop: CASSFPPVAGGLDTQYF. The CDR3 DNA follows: TGTGCCAGCAGTTTCCCTCCCGTAGCGGGAGGACTAGATACGCAGTATTTT.

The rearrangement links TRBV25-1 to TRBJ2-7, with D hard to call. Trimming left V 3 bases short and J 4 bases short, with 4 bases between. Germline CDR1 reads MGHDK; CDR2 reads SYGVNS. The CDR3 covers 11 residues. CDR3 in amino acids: CASSEGYEQYF. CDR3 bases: TGTGCCAGCAGTGAGGGTTACGAGCAGTACTTC.

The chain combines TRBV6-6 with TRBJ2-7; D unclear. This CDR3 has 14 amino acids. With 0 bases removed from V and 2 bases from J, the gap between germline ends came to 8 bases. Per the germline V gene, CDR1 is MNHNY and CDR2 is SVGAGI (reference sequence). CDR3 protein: CASSYSTITYEQYF. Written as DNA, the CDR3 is TGTGCCAGCAGTTACTCGACGATCACCTACGAGCAGTACTTC.

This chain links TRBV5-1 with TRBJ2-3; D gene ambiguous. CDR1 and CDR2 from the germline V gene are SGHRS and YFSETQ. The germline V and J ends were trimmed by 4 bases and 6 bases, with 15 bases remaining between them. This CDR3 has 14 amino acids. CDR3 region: CASSLRGQPDTQYF. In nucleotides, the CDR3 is TGCGCCAGCAGCCTCAGAGGTCAGCCGGATACGCAGTATTTT.

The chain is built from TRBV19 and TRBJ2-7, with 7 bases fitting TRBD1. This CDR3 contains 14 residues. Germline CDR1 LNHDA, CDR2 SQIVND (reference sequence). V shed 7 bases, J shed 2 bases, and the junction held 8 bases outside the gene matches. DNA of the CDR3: TGTGCCAGTACTCGGACAGGTTATGCCTACGAGCAGTACTTC. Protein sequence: CASTRTGYAYEQYF.

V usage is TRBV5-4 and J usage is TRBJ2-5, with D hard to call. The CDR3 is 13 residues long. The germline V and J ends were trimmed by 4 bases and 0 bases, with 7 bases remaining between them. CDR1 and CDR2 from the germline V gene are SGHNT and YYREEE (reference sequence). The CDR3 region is CASSKPNQETQYF. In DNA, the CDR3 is TGTGCCAGCAGCAAGCCAAACCAAGAGACCCAGTACTTC.

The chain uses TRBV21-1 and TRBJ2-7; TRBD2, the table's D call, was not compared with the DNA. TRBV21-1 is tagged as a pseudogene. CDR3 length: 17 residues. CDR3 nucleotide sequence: TGTGCCAGCAGCAAAGAGGGACTAGCGGGAGTGAGTTACGAGCAGTACTTC. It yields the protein CASSKEGLAGVSYEQYF.

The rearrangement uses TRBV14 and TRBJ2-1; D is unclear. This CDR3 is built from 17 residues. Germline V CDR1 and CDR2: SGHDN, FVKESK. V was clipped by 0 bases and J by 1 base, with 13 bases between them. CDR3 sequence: CASSQDVGILSYNEQFF. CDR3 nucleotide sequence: TGTGCCAGCAGCCAAGATGTTGGGATACTATCCTACAATGAGCAGTTCTTC.

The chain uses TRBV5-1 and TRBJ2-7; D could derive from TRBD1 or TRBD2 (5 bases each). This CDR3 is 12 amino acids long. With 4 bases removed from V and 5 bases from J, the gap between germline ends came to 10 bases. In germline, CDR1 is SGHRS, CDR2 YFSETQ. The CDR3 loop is CASSRGGDEQYF. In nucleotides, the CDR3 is TGCGCCAGCAGCCGGGGCGGTGACGAGCAGTACTTC.